Described below is a single TCR beta chain sequence and its context. The target antigen is unknown. This record belongs to a study of cytomegalovirus exposure and HLA in healthy donors. Germline loops: CDR1 SQVTM, CDR2 ANQGSEA. The CDR3 covers 16 residues. V was pared by 7 bases and J by 4 bases, with 23 bases between. The PCR contained 60 Vbeta and 13 Jbeta primers. Here immunoSEQ multiplex PCR was the method, and the copy in TCRdb shows in-frame clones only, minus some. The top ten clones hold 4% to 5% of a sample with 150,000 to 200,000 clones, just over 70% of them seen once. Whole-study results and caveats: From TCR beta sequences, most subjects' HLA-A and HLA-B alleles were reportedly predicted accurately. Data from an earlier analysis indicated that most TCR beta V segments were productive either about 90% or about 30% of the time.

This clonotype was sampled from a man younger than 35 in good health and CMV-seropositive. The material sequenced was PBMCs. The rearrangement joins TRBV29-1 to TRBJ2-1; possible D gene TRBD2, 6 bases. The CDR3 region is CSGTRIGSTSYNEQFF. In nucleotides, the CDR3 is TGCAGCGGAACTAGGATCGGGAGTACGTCGTACAATGAGCAGTTCTTC.